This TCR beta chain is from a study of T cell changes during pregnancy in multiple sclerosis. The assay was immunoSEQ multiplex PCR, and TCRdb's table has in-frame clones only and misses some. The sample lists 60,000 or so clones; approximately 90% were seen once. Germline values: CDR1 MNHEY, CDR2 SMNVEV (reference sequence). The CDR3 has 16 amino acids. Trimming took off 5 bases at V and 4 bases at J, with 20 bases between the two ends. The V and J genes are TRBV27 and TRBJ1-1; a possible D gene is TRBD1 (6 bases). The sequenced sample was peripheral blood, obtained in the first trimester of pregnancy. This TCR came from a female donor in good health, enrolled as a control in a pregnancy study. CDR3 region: CASSDGYGGQGTEAFF. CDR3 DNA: TGTGCCAGCAGTGATGGATACGGGGGGCAGGGCACTGAAGCTTTCTTT.